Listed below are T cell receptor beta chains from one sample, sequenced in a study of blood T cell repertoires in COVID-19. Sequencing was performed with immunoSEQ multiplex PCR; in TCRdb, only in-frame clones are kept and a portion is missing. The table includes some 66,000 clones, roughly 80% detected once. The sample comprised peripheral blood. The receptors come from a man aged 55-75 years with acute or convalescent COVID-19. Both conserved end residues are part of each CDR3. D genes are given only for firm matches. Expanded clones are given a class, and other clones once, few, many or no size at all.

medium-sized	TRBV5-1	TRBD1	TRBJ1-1	TGCGCCTCCTTCCGGGACAGGGGTACTGAAGCTTTCTTT	CASFRDRGTEAFF
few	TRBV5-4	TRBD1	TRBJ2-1	TGTGCCAGCAGCCGGACAGGCGGGTACTACAATGAGCAGTTCTTC	CASSRTGGYYNEQFF
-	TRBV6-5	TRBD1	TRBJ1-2	TGTGCCAGCGAAACCGGGACAGGGTACGGCTACACCTTC	CASETGTGYGYTF
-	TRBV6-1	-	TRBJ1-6	TGTGCCAGCAGTGAAGTCGTAGGACAAGCTTTACCCCTCCACTTT	CASSEVVGQALPLHF
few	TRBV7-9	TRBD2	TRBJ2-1	TGTGCCAGCAGCTTAGCGCAGGGCACGGGGGGAAATGAGCAGTTCTTC	CASSLAQGTGGNEQFF
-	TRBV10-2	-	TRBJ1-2	TGCGCCAGCAGTGAGTCTTCCCCCCGGGAAGGCTACACCTTC	CASSESSPREGYTF
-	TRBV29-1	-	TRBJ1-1	TGCAGCGTTGAAGATCTAGGCAAGAACACTGAAGCTTTCTTT	CSVEDLGKNTEAFF
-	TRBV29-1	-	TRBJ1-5	TGCAGCGTTGGGGGGCCGTCGCAGCCCCAGCATTTT	CSVGGPSQPQHF
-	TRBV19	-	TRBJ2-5	TGTGCCAGTAGTCAGGGTCCTCAAGAGACCCAGTACTTC	CASSQGPQETQYF
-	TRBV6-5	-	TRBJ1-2	TGTGCCACCCTGAGACAAAACTATGGCTACACCTTC	CATLRQNYGYTF
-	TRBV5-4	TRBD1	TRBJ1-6	TGTGCCAGCAGTACACCGGGACAGGGGTTAAATAATTCACCCCTCCACTTT	CASSTPGQGLNNSPLHF
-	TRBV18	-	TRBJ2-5	TGTGCCAGCTCAGCAGTTCGTCAGGAGACCCAGTACTTC	CASSAVRQETQYF
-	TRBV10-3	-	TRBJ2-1	TGTGCCATCAGTGTACGTCGGGGTACAGTCACCAATGAGCAGTTCTTC	CAISVRRGTVTNEQFF
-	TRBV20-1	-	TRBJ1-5	TGCAGTGCTAGTCACGGGGGGAATAGCAATCAGCCCCAGCATTTT	CSASHGGNSNQPQHF
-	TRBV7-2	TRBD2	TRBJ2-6	TGTGCCAGCAGCTTAGTCCGCGGGGGGCTCGGGTCTGGGGCCAACGTCCTGACTTTC	CASSLVRGGLGSGANVLTF
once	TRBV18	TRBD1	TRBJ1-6	TGTGCCAGCTCACCAGGGGACAGAAGTAATTCACCCCTCCACTTT	CASSPGDRSNSPLHF
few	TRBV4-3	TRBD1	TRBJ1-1	TGCGCCAGCAGCCAAGAATGGGCAGGGGGTCTTACTGAAGCTTTCTTT	CASSQEWAGGLTEAFF
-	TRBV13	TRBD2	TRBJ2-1	TGTGCCAGCAGCGCCGGCGTACGAGCGGGGGGGCATAGTGAGCAGTTCTTC	CASSAGVRAGGHSEQFF
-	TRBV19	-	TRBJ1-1	TGTGCCAGTAGTATTGGGGGCAGGGAACGGAACACTGAAGCTTTCTTT	CASSIGGRERNTEAFF
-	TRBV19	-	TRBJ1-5	TGTGCCAGTAGTATTATGGTCAGGGGCGATAGCAATCAGCCCCAGCATTTT	CASSIMVRGDSNQPQHF
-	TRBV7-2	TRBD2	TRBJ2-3	TGTGCCAGCAGCTTCCAGCGGGGGAACACAGATACGCAGTATTTT	CASSFQRGNTDTQYF
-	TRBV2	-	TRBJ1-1	TGTGCCGGATCTAGTCCCAAAGCTTTCTTT	CAGSSPKAFF
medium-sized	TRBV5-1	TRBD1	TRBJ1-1	TGCGCCAGCAGCTCCCAGGACAGGGATGCTGAAGCTTTCTTT	CASSSQDRDAEAFF
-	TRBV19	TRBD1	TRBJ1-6	TGTGCCAGTAGACCCGCAGGGGGAGATAATTCACCCCTCCACTTT	CASRPAGGDNSPLHF
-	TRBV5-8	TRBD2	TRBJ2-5	TGTGCCAGCAGCCCGCGGACTAGCCGAACGGAGACCCAGTACTTC	CASSPRTSRTETQYF
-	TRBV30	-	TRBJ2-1	TGTGCCTGGAGTGCCAGGGTTGAGCAGTTCTTC	CAWSARVEQFF
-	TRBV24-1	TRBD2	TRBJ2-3	TGTGCCACCAGTAGGGCTAGCGGGGGGGCGGTCGCAGATACGCAGTATTTT	CATSRASGGAVADTQYF
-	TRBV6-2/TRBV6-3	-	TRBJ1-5	TGTGCCAGCAGTTTGGGAGGGTGGAATCAGCCCCAGCATTTT	CASSLGGWNQPQHF
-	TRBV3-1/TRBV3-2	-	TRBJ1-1	TGTGCCAGCAGCAAGACCGCGGACACTGAAGCTTTCTTT	CASSKTADTEAFF
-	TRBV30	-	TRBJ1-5	TGTGCCTGGAGTGTAGTCAGTGCAGGTTTGGGCAATCAGCCCCAGCATTTT	CAWSVVSAGLGNQPQHF
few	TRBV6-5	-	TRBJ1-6	TGTGCCAGCAGTTATGGGCCGGGAGATAATTCACCCCTCCACTTT	CASSYGPGDNSPLHF
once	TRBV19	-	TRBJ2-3	TGTGCCAGTAGTATAGATACTAGACCAGATACGCAGTATTTT	CASSIDTRPDTQYF
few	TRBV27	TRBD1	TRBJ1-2	TGTGCCAGCAGCCCCCAGGGGGCGTTTGGCTATGGCTACACCTTC	CASSPQGAFGYGYTF
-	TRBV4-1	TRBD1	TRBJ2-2	TGCGCCAGCAGCCAAGCGACAGGGGTCGTGTCCGGGGAGCTGTTTTTT	CASSQATGVVSGELFF
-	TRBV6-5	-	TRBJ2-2	TGTGCCAGCTGCCCCCAAAGAGTGAACACCGGGGAGCTGTTTTTT	CASCPQRVNTGELFF
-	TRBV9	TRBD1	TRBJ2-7	TGTGCCAGCAACATGGGGGACAGGACCTACGAGCAGTACTTC	CASNMGDRTYEQYF
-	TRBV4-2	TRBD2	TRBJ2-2	TGTGCCAGCAGCCAGCCCGGGGGGACGAACACCGGGGAGCTGTTTTTT	CASSQPGGTNTGELFF
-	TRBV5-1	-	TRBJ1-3	TGCGCCAGCAGCTTGGGACAGACTGGAAACACCATATATTTT	CASSLGQTGNTIYF
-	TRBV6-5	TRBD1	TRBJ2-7	TGTGCCAGCATCCTACCGGGACAGGGGACATACGAGCAGTACTTC	CASILPGQGTYEQYF
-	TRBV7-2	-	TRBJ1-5	TGTGCCAGCAGCTTAGTCGGGGATCCGGGTCAGCCCCAGCATTTT	CASSLVGDPGQPQHF
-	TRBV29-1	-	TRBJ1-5	TGCAGCGGACAGGAGGGCAATCAGCCCCAGCATTTT	CSGQEGNQPQHF
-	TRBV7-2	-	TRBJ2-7	TGTGCCAGCAGCTCACGACTAGACTACGAGCAGTACTTC	CASSSRLDYEQYF
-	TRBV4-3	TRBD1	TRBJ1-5	TGCGCCAGCAGCCAAGGTAGGGGGCGGGACGGTCAGCCCCAGCATTTT	CASSQGRGRDGQPQHF